These T cell receptor beta chains were read from a single sample in a study of cytomegalovirus exposure and HLA in healthy donors. Method: immunoSEQ multiplex PCR; TCRdb's copy keeps in-frame clones and lacks some. The sample lists roughly 100,000 clones, 78% occurring once. The sequenced material came from PBMCs. The receptors were sampled from a man younger than 40 in good health and CMV-seronegative. CDR3s include the opening cysteine and the closing phenylalanine or tryptophan. The D gene is left open where the match is weak. A clone size is listed for some rows: how often the clone was seen (once, few, many), or a class if it is expanded.

j_call clone_size d_call v_call cdr3_aa cdr3_nt
TRBJ1-1 - - TRBV7-2 CASSLLTGNTEAFF TGTGCCAGCAGCTTACTGACAGGGAACACTGAAGCTTTCTTT
TRBJ2-7 - TRBD1 TRBV7-2 CASSPIVSRQGSYEQYF TGTGCCAGCAGCCCCATAGTAAGCCGACAGGGTTCCTACGAGCAGTACTTC
TRBJ2-1 - - TRBV6-5 CASSLTGTGYNEQFF TGTGCCAGCAGTTTGACCGGGACTGGATACAATGAGCAGTTCTTC
TRBJ2-7 - - TRBV7-2 CASSLEGNALEQYF TGTGCCAGCAGCTTAGAGGGGAATGCCCTCGAGCAGTACTTC
TRBJ2-5 - - TRBV5-8 CASSFEQGQETQYF TGTGCCAGCAGCTTTGAACAGGGCCAAGAGACCCAGTACTTC
TRBJ1-4 - - TRBV19 CASSIGQTNEKLFF TGTGCCAGTAGTATTGGGCAGACTAATGAAAAACTGTTTTTT
TRBJ1-2 once - TRBV12-5 CASGLVLPGQGYGYTF TGTGCTAGTGGTTTGGTACTACCGGGCCAGGGCTATGGCTACACCTTC
TRBJ2-7 few - TRBV28 CASSLLQPSYEQYF TGTGCCAGCAGTTTATTACAACCTTCCTACGAGCAGTACTTC
TRBJ1-5 few TRBD1 TRBV2 CASSAGLTGGYQPQHF TGTGCCAGCAGTGCGGGGTTGACAGGGGGCTATCAGCCCCAGCATTTT
TRBJ2-7 - TRBD2 TRBV6-6 CASSYSRGSTYEQYF TGTGCCAGCAGTTACTCGCGGGGGAGTACCTACGAGCAGTACTTC
TRBJ1-2 once TRBD1 TRBV27 CASTHSLGQGRGYTF TGTGCCAGCACCCATTCGCTGGGACAGGGGAGAGGCTACACCTTC
TRBJ2-7 - - TRBV11-2 CASSLGRGVGDYEQYF TGTGCCAGCAGCTTAGGTCGCGGGGTGGGGGACTACGAGCAGTACTTC
TRBJ1-1 - TRBD1 TRBV7-2 CASSLSGGETEAFF TGTGCCAGCAGCTTATCAGGGGGTGAGACTGAAGCTTTCTTT
TRBJ2-1 - TRBD1 TRBV4-1 CASSQETGGHEQFF TGCGCCAGCAGCCAAGAGACAGGGGGACATGAGCAGTTCTTC
TRBJ1-4 once - TRBV11-2 CASSLRQEINEKLFF TGTGCCAGCAGCCTAAGACAGGAAATTAATGAAAAACTGTTTTTT
TRBJ2-3 - TRBD2 TRBV28 CASYAGVLGTDTQYF TGTGCCAGTTACGCGGGAGTCCTGGGCACAGATACGCAGTATTTT
TRBJ1-5 - TRBD1 TRBV5-1 CASSLGTGGPMPQHF TGCGCCAGCAGCTTGGGGACAGGGGGTCCGATGCCCCAGCATTTT
TRBJ1-5 once - TRBV28 CASTPVAGGNQPQHF TGTGCCAGCACTCCGGTCGCGGGGGGGAATCAGCCCCAGCATTTT
TRBJ2-7 few - TRBV5-6 CASSLGGYEQYF TGTGCCAGCAGCCTTGGAGGATACGAGCAGTACTTC
TRBJ1-2 - - TRBV5-8 CASSFLLGGRYGYTF TGTGCCAGCAGCTTCTTACTCGGGGGACGCTATGGCTACACCTTC
TRBJ1-2 - - TRBV4-3 CASSQDPRDGGYTF TGCGCCAGCAGCCAAGATCCGAGGGATGGTGGCTACACCTTC
TRBJ2-7 - - TRBV9 CASSVVPGDVYEQYF TGTGCCAGCAGCGTAGTTCCGGGGGACGTCTACGAGCAGTACTTC
TRBJ2-7 - TRBD1 TRBV6-5 CASRNTGGSYEQYF TGTGCCAGCAGAAATACAGGGGGCTCCTACGAGCAGTACTTC
TRBJ1-5 - - TRBV28 CASRLGPGGTPVDQPQHF TGTGCCAGCAGGTTGGGACCGGGGGGGACTCCCGTCGATCAGCCCCAGCATTTT
TRBJ1-2 - TRBD1 TRBV9 CASSVLLTGTDYGYTF TGTGCCAGCAGCGTTCTCTTAACCGGGACAGACTATGGCTACACCTTC
TRBJ1-1 - TRBD1 TRBV28 CASREILGQAHTEAFF TGTGCCAGCAGAGAAATATTGGGACAGGCCCACACTGAAGCTTTCTTT
TRBJ1-2 - TRBD1 TRBV29-1 CSVEPGTGGFGYTF TGCAGCGTTGAACCCGGGACAGGGGGCTTTGGCTACACCTTC
TRBJ2-7 - TRBD2 TRBV11-2 CASSLVRGGYEQYF TGTGCCAGCAGCTTAGTTCGCGGGGGCTACGAGCAGTACTTC
TRBJ1-4 - TRBD1 TRBV6-1 CASSEAQGASEKLFF TGTGCCAGCAGTGAAGCGCAGGGGGCAAGTGAAAAACTGTTTTTT
TRBJ1-2 - - TRBV28 CASSLGAAIYGYTF TGTGCCAGCAGTTTAGGAGCAGCAATCTATGGCTACACCTTC
TRBJ2-7 - - TRBV5-6 CASIALKAAEGYEQYF TGTGCCAGCATTGCCTTGAAGGCCGCCGAGGGTTACGAGCAGTACTTC
TRBJ2-1 - - TRBV4-3 CASSQAWAIEQFF TGCGCCAGCAGCCAAGCATGGGCTATTGAGCAGTTCTTC
TRBJ2-3 few TRBD2 TRBV29-1 CSGTGTSFGTQYF TGCAGCGGCACCGGGACTAGCTTTGGTACGCAGTATTTT
TRBJ2-7 - TRBD2 TRBV5-1 CASSLNGEGLAEEQYF TGCGCCAGCAGCTTGAATGGAGAGGGCCTAGCGGAGGAGCAGTACTTC
TRBJ2-7 - TRBD2 TRBV27 CASSLGLAGVGEQYF TGTGCCAGCAGTCTGGGGCTAGCGGGAGTGGGCGAGCAGTACTTC
TRBJ2-7 - TRBD1 TRBV7-8 CASSLGQGVAYEQYF TGTGCCAGCAGCTTGGGTCAGGGGGTAGCCTACGAGCAGTACTTC
TRBJ1-4 - TRBD1 TRBV5-1 CASSGGQGLGEKLFF TGCGCCAGCAGCGGGGGACAGGGCTTGGGTGAAAAACTGTTTTTT
TRBJ2-2 - - TRBV9 CASSVAPGSNTGELFF TGTGCCAGCAGCGTAGCTCCCGGGTCCAACACCGGGGAGCTGTTTTTT
TRBJ1-2 - - TRBV2 CASSEISGGAYGYTF TGTGCCAGCAGTGAAATCTCGGGGGGCGCTTATGGCTACACCTTC
TRBJ2-1 - - TRBV10-2 CASSEPTSYNEQFF TGCGCCAGCAGTGAACCTACCTCCTACAATGAGCAGTTCTTC